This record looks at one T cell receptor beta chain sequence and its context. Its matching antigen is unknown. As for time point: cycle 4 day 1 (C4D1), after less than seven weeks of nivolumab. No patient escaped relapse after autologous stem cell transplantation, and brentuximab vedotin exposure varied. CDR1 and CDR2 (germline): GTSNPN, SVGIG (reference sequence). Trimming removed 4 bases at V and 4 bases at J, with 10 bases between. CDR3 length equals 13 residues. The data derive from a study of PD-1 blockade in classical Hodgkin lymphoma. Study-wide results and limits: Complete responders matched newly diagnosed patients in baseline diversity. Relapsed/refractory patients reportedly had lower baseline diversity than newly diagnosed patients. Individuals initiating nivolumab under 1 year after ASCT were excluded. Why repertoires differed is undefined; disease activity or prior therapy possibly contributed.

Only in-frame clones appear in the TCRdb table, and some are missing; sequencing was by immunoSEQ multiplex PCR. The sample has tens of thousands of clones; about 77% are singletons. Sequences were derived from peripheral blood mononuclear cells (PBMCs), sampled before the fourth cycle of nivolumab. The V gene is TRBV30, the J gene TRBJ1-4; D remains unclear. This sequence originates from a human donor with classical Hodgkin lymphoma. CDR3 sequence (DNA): TGTGCCTGGAATCATCAGATTAATGAAAAACTGTTTTTT. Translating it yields CAWNHQINEKLFF.